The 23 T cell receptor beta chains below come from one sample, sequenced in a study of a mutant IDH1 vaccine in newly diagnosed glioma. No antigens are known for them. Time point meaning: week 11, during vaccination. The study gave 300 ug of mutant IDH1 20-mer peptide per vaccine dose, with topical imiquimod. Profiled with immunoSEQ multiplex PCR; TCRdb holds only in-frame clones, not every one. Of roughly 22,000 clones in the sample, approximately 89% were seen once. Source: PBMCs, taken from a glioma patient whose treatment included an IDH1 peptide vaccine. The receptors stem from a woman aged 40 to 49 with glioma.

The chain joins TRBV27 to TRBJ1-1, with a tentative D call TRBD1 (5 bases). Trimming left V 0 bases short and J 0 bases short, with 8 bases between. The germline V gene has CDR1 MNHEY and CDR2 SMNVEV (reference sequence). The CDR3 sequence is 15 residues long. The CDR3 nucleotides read TGTGCCAGCAGTTTATCGGGCAGGGTGAACACTGAAGCTTTCTTT. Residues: CASSLSGRVNTEAFF.

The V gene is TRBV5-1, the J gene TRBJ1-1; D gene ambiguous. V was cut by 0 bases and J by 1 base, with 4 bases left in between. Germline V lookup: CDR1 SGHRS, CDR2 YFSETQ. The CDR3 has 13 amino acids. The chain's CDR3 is CASSLEGNTEAFF. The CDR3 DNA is TGCGCCAGCAGCTTGGAGGGGAACACTGAAGCTTTCTTT. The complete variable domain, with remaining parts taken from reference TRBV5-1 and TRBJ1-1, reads KAGVTQTPRYLIKTRGQQVTLSCSPISGHRSVSWYQQTPGQGLQFLFEYFSETQRNKGNFPGRFSGRQFSNSRSEMNVSTLELGDSALYLCASSLEGNTEAFFGQGTRLTVV.

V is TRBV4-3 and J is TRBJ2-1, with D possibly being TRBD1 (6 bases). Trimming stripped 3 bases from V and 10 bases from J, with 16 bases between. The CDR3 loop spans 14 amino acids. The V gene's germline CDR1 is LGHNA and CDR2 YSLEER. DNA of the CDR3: TGCGCCAGCAGCCAGGCAGGGGCAAGTGACGAGCAGTTCTTC. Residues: CASSQAGASDEQFF.

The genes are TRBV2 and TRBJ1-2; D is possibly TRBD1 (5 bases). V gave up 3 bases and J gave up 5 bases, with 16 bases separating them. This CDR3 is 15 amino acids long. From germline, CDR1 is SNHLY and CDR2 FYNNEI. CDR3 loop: CASSEEGMISYGYTF. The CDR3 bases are TGTGCCAGCAGTGAGGAGGGGATGATTTCGTATGGCTACACCTTC. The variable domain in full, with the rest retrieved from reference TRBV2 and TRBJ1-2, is EPEVTQTPSHQVTQMGQEVILRCVPISNHLYFYWYRQILGQKVEFLVSFYNNEISEKSEIFDDQFSVERPDGSNFTLKIRSTKLEDSAMYFCASSEEGMISYGYTFGSGTRLTVV.

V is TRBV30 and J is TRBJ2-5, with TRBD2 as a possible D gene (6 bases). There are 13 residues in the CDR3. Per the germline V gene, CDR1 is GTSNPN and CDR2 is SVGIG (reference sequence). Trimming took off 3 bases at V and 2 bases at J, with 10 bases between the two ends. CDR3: CAWRLTRQETQYF. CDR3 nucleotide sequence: TGTGCCTGGAGGCTGACTAGACAAGAGACCCAGTACTTC.

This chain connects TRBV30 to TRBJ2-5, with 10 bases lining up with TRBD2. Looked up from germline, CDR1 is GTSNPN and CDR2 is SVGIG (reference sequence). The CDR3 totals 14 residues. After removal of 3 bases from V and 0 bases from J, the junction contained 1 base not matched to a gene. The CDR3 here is CAWRGLADQETQYF. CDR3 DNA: TGTGCCTGGAGAGGACTAGCGGACCAAGAGACCCAGTACTTC.

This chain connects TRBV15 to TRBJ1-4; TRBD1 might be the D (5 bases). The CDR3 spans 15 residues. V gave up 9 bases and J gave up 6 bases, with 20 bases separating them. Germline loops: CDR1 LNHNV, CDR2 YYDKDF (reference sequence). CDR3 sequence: CATCEFGGTDEKLFF. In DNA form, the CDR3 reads TGTGCCACTTGTGAATTTGGGGGAACCGATGAAAAACTGTTTTTT. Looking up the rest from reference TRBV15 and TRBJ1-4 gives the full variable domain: DAMVIQNPRYQVTQFGKPVTLSCSQTLNHNVMYWYQQKSSQAPKLLFHYYDKDFNNEADTPDNFQSRRPNTSFCFLDIRSPGLGDTAMYLCATCEFGGTDEKLFFGSGTQLSVL.

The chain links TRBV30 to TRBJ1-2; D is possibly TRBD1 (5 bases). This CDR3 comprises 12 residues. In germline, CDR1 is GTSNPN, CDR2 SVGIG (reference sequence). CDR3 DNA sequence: TGTGCTGGGGCCACCCTAAAGTATGGCTACACCTTC. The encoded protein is CAGATLKYGYTF.

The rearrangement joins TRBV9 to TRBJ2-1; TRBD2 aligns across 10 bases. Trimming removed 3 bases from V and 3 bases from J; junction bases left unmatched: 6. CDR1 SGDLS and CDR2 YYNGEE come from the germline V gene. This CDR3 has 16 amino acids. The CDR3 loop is CASSAQRGGDYNEQFF. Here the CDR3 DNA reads TGTGCCAGCAGCGCCCAGCGGGGGGGGGACTACAATGAGCAGTTCTTC.

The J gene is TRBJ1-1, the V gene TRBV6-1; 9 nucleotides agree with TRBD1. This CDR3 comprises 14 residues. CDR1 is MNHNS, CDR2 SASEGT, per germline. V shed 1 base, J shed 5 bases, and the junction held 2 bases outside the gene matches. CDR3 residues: CASSEEDRGTEAFF. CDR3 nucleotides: TGTGCCAGCAGTGAAGAGGACAGGGGTACTGAAGCTTTCTTT.

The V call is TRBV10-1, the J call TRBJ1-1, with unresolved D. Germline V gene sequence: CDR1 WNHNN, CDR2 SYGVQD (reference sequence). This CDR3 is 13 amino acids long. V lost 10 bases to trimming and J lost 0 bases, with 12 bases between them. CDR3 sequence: CATKREMNTEAFF. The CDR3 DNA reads TGCGCCACCAAAAGAGAGATGAACACTGAAGCTTTCTTT.

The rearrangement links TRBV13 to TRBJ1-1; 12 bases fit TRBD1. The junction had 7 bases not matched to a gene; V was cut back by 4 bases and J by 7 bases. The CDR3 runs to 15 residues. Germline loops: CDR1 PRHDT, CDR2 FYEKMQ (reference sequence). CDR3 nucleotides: TGTGCCAGCAGCTACCCGGGACAGGGGGCTTTTGAAGCTTTCTTT. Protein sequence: CASSYPGQGAFEAFF.

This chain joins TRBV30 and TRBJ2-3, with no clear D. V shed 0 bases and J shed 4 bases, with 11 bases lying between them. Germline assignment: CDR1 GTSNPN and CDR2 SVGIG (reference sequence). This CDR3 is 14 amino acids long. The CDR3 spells CAWSVSLVADTQYF. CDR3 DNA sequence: TGTGCCTGGAGTGTCAGCCTGGTCGCAGATACGCAGTATTTT.

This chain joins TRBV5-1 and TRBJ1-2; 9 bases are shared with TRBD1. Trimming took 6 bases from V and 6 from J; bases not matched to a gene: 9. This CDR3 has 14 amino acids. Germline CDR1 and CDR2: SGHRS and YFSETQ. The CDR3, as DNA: TGCGCCAGCAACGGACAGGGGCTTTGGAATGGCTACACCTTC. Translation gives CASNGQGLWNGYTF.

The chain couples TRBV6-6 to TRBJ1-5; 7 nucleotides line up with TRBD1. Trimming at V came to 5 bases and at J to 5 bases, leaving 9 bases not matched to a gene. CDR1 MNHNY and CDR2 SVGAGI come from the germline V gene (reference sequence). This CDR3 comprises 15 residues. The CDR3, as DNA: TGTGCCAGCAGTCCCGGACAGGCGAGGGATCAGCCCCAGCATTTT. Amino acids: CASSPGQARDQPQHF.

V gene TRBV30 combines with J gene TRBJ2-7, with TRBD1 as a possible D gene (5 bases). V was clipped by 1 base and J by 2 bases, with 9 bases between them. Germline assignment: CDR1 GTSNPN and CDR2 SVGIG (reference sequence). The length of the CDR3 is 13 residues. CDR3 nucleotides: TGTGCCTGGAGTGCTTTCAGGGCCTACGAGCAGTACTTC. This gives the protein CAWSAFRAYEQYF. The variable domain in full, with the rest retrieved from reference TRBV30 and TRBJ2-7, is SQTIHQWPATLVQPVGSPLSLECTVEGTSNPNLYWYRQAAGRGLQLLFYSVGIGQISSEVPQNLSASRPQDRQFILSSKKLLLSDSGFYLCAWSAFRAYEQYFGPGTRLTVT.

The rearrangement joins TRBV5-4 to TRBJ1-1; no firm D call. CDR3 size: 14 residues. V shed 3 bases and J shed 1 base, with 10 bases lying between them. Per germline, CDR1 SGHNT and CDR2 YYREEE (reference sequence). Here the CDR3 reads CASSYAGRNTEAFF. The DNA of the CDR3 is TGTGCCAGCAGCTACGCTGGACGGAACACTGAAGCTTTCTTT. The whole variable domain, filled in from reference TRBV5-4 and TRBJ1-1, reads ETGVTQSPTHLIKTRGQQVTLRCSSQSGHNTVSWYQQALGQGPQFIFQYYREEENGRGNFPPRFSGLQFPNYSSELNVNALELDDSALYLCASSYAGRNTEAFFGQGTRLTVV.

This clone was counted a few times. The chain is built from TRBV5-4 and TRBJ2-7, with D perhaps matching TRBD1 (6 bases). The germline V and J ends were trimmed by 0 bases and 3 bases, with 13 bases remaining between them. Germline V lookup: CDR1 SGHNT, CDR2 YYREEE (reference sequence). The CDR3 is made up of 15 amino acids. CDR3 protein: CASSLGGTGIYEQYF. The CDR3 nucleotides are TGTGCCAGCAGCTTGGGAGGTACAGGGATCTACGAGCAGTACTTC.

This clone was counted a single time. The CDR3 nucleotides are TGTGCCTGGAGTCCAAATGAAAAACTGTTTTTT. It translates to CAWSPNEKLFF. V gene TRBV30 combines with J gene TRBJ1-4, with D hard to call. Germline CDR1 GTSNPN, CDR2 SVGIG (reference sequence). This CDR3 comprises 11 residues. V was trimmed by 2 bases and J by 5 bases, leaving 3 bases between them.

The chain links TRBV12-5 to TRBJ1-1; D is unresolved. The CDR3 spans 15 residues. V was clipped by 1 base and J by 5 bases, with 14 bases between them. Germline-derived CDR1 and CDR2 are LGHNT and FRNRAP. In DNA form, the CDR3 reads TGTGCTAGTGGTTTGGCCAAGGGAGGAGGTACTGAAGCTTTCTTT. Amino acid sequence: CASGLAKGGGTEAFF.

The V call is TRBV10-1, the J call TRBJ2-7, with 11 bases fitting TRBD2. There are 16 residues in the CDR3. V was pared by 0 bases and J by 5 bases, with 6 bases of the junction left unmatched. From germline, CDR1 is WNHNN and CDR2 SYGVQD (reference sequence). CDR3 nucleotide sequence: TGCGCCAGCAGTGAGTCCCTAGCGGGAGGAACCAACGAGCAGTACTTC. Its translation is CASSESLAGGTNEQYF.

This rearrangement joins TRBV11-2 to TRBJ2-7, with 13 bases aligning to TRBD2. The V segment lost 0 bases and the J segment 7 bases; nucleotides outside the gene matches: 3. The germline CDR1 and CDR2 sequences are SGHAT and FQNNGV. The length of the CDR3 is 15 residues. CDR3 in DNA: TGTGCCAGCAGCTTAGAACTAGCGGGGGGGCTGGAGCAGTACTTC. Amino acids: CASSLELAGGLEQYF.

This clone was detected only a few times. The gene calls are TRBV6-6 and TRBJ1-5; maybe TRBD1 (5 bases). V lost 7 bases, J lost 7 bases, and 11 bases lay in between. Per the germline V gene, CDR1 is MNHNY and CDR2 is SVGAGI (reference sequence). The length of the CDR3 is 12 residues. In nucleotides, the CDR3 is TGTGCCAGCACTTATACAGGACAGCCCCAGCATTTT. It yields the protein CASTYTGQPQHF.